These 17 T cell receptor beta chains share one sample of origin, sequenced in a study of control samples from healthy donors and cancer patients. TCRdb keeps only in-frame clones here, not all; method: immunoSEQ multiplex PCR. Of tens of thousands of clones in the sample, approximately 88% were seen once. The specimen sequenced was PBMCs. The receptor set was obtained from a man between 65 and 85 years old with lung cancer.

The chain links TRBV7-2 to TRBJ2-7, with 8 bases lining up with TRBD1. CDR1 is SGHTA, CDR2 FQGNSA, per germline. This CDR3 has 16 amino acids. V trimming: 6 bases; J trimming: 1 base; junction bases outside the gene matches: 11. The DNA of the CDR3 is TGTGCCAGCAGGTCCCTGACAGGGACAGGTTCCTACGAGCAGTACTTC. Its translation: CASRSLTGTGSYEQYF.

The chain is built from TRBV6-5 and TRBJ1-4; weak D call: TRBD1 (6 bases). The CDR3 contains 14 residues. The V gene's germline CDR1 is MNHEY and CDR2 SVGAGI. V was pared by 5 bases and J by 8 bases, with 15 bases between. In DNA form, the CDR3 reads TGTGCCAGCAGTCCGGGGGGGGGCGCAGAAAAACTGTTTTTT. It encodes CASSPGGGAEKLFF.

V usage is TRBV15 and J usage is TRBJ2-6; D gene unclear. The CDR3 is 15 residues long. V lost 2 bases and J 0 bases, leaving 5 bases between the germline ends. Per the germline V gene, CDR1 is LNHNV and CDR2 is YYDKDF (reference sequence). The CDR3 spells CATSRQNSGANVLTF. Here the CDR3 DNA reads TGTGCCACCAGCAGACAGAACTCTGGGGCCAACGTCCTGACTTTC.

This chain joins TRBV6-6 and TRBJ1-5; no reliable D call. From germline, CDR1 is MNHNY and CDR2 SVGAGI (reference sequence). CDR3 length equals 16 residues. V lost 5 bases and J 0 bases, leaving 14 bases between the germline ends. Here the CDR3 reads CASSQREPYSNQPQHF. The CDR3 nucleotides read TGTGCCAGCAGTCAGAGGGAGCCTTATAGCAATCAGCCCCAGCATTTT.

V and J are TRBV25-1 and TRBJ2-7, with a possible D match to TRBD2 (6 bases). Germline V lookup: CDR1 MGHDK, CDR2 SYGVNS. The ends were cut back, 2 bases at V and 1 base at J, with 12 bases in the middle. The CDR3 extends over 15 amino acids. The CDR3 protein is CASSEEGLGSYEQYF. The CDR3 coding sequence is TGTGCCAGCAGTGAAGAGGGACTGGGATCCTACGAGCAGTACTTC.

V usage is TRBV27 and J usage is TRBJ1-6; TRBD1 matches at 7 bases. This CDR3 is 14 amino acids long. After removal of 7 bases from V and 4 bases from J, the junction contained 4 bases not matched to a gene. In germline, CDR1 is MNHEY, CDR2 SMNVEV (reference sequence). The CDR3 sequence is CASKRTGYNSPLHF. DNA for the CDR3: TGTGCCAGCAAACGGACAGGTTATAATTCACCCCTCCACTTT.

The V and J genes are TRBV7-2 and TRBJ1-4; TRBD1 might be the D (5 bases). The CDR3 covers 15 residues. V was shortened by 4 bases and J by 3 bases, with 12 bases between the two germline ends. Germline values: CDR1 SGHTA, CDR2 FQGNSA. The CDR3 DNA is TGTGCCAGCAGCTGGAGACAGAATGCTAATGAAAAACTGTTTTTT. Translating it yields CASSWRQNANEKLFF.

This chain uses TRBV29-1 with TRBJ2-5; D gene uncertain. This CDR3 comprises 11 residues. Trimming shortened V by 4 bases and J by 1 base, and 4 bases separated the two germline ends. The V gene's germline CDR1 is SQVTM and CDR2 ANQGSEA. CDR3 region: CSVGSQETQYF. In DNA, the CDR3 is TGCAGCGTTGGTTCCCAAGAGACCCAGTACTTC.

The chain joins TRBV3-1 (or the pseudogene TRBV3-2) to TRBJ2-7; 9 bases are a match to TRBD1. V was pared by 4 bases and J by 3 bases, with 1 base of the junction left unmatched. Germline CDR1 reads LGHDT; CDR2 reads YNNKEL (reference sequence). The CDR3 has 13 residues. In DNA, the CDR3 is TGTGCCAGCAGCCGACAGGGGGGCTACGAGCAGTACTTC. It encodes CASSRQGGYEQYF.

The DNA of the CDR3 is TGTGCCAGCAGGCGATCGGCGCAGGGGGCTTCAGCTTTCTTT. Protein: CASRRSAQGASAFF. The chain recombines TRBV7-9 with TRBJ1-1, with TRBD1 matching over 8 bases. With V trimmed by 6 bases and J by 10 bases, 13 bases remained unmatched. CDR1 and CDR2 from the germline V gene are SEHNR and FQNEAQ (reference sequence). This CDR3 comprises 14 residues.

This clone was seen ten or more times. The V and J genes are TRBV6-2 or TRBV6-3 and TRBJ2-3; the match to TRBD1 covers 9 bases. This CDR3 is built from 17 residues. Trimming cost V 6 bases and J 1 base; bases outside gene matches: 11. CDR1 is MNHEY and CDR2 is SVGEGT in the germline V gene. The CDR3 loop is CASSPRLRDRGTDTQYF. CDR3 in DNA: TGTGCCAGCAGCCCTCGCCTCCGGGACAGGGGCACAGATACGCAGTATTTT.

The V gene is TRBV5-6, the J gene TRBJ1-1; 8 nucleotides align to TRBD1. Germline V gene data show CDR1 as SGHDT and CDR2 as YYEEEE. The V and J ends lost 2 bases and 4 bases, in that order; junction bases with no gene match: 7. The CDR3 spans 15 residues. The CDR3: CASSFGITGGTEAFF. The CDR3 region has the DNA TGTGCCAGCAGCTTTGGTATAACAGGGGGCACTGAAGCTTTCTTT.

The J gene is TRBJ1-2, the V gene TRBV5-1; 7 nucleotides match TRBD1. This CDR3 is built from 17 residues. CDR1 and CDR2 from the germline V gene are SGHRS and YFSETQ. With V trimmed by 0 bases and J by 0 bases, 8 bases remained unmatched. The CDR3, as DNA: TGCGCCAGCAGCTTGGCGGCAGGGGGTGACGCTAACTATGGCTACACCTTC. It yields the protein CASSLAAGGDANYGYTF.

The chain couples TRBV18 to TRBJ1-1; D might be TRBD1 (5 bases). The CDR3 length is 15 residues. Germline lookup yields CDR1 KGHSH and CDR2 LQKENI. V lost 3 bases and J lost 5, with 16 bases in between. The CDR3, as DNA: TGTGCCAGCTCACCCGCTGTCGACGGGGGGACTGAAGCTTTCTTT. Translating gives CASSPAVDGGTEAFF.

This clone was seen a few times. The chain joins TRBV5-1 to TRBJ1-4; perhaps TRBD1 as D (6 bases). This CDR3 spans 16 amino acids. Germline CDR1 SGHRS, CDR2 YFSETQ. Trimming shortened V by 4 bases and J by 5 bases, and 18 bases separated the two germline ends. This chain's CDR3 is CASSPRGTRQNEKLFF. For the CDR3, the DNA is TGCGCCAGCAGCCCGCGCGGGACAAGGCAGAATGAAAAACTGTTTTTT.

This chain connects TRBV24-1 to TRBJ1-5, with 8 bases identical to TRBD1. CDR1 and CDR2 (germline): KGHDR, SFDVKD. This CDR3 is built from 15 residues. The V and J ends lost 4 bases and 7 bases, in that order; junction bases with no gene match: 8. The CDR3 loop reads CATSDPTGVGQPQHF. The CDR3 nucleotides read TGTGCCACCAGTGACCCGACAGGGGTCGGGCAGCCCCAGCATTTT.

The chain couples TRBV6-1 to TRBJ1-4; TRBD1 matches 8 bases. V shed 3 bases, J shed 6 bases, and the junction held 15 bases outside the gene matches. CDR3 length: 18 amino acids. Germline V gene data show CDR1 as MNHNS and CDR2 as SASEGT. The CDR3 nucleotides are TGTGCCAGCAGTGACCAGGACAGGGTTTCGTGGCGTGATGAAAAACTGTTTTTT. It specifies CASSDQDRVSWRDEKLFF.